This TCR beta chain was recovered during a study of blood T cell repertoires in COVID-19. In the study overall: T cells, B-cell-depleted T cells, or PBMCs provided the cDNA or gDNA that served as material.

Per the study methods: Cell counts per sample came from amplifying reference gene primers. The data were produced by immunoSEQ multiplex PCR, yet TCRdb's version contains in-frame clones alone and is incomplete. Clone size and the V and J calls come from that table; the DNA yielded D and trimming. This sample has around 150,000 clones, with 80% to 90% found just once. The ends were cut back, 3 bases at V and 6 bases at J, with 14 bases in the middle. The germline gives CDR1 LNHDA, CDR2 SQIVND (reference sequence). The CDR3 is made up of 14 amino acids. This TCR was recovered from a human donor in a cohort sampled during active COVID-19. Sequenced material: peripheral blood. The genes are TRBV19 and TRBJ1-1, with D perhaps matching TRBD1 (6 bases). CDR3 in DNA: TGTGCCAGTAGTATCAGGGGACCAACTTCTGAAGCTTTCTTT. Protein: CASSIRGPTSEAFF.